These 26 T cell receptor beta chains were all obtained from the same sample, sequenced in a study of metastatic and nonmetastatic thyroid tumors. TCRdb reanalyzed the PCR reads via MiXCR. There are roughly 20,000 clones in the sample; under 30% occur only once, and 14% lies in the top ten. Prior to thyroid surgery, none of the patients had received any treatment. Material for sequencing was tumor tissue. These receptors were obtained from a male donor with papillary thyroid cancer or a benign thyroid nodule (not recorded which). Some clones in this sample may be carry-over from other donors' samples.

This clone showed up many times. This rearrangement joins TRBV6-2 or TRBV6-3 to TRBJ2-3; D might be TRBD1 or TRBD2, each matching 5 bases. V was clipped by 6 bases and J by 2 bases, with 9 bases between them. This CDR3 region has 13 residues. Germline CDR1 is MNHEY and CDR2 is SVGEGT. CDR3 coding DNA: TGTGCCAGCAGCTGGGGGACCACAGATACGCAGTATTTT. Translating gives CASSWGTTDTQYF.

CDR3 bases: TGTGCCAGCAGTTTCGGCGGTCGCTCTGGGGCCAACGTCCTGACTTTC. Translated, it gives CASSFGGRSGANVLTF. The chain has TRBV28 and TRBJ2-6; unclear D gene. The germline gives CDR1 MDHEN, CDR2 SYDVKM. V dropped 3 bases and J dropped 0 bases, with 9 bases sitting between them. The CDR3 loop spans 16 amino acids.

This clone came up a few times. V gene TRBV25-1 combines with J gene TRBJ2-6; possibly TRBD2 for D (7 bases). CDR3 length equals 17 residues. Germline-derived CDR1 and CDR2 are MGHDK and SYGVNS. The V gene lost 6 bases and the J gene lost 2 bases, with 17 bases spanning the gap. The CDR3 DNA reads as TGTGCCAGCAGCGGGGGGCGGCGACCTACTGGGGCCAACGTCCTGACTTTC. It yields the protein CASSGGRRPTGANVLTF.

CDR3 coding DNA: TGTGCCAGCAGCTTACACAGGGGGCGCGGGGAAAGCTCCTACGAGCAGTACTTC. Amino acid sequence: CASSLHRGRGESSYEQYF. This sequence joins TRBV11-1 and TRBJ2-7, with 9 bases lining up with TRBD1. CDR3 length: 18 residues. V shed 2 bases and J 0 bases; nucleotides not matched to a gene: 11. Germline V gene lookup returns CDR1 SGHAT and CDR2 FQDESV (reference sequence).

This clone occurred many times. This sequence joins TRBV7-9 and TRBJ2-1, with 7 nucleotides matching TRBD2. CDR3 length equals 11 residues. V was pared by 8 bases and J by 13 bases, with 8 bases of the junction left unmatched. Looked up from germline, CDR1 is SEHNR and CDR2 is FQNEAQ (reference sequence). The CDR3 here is CASLAEVNQFF. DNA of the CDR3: TGTGCCAGCCTAGCGGAGGTCAACCAGTTCTTC.

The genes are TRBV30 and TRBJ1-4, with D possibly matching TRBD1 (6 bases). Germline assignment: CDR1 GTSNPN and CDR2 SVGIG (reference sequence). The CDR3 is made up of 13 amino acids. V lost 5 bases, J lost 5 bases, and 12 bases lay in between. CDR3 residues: CAWSRQGNEKLFF. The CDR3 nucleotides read TGTGCCTGGTCCCGGCAGGGGAATGAAAAACTGTTTTTT.

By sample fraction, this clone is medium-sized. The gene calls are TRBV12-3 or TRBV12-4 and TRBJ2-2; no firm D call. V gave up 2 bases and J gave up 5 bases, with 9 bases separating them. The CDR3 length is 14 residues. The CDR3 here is CASSLLSLTGELFF. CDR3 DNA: TGTGCCAGCAGTTTATTGTCGCTAACCGGGGAGCTGTTTTTT.

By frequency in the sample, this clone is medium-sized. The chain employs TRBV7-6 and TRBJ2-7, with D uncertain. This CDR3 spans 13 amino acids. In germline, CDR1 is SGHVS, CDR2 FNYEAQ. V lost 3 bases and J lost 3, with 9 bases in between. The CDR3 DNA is TGTGCCAGCAGCTTGTCCCGCGTCTACGAGCAGTACTTC. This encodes CASSLSRVYEQYF. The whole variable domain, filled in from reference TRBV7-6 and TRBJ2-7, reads GAGVSQSPRYKVTKRGQDVALRCDPISGHVSLYWYRQALGQGPEFLTYFNYEAQQDKSGLPNDRFSAERPEGSISTLTIQRTEQRDSAMYRCASSLSRVYEQYFGPGTRLTVT.

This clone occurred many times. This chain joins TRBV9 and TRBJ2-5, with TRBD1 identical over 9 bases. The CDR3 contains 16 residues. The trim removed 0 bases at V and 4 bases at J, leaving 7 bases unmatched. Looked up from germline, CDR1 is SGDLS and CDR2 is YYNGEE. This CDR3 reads CASSVGTGVRGETQYF. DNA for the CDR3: TGTGCCAGCAGCGTAGGGACAGGGGTGAGGGGAGAGACCCAGTACTTC.

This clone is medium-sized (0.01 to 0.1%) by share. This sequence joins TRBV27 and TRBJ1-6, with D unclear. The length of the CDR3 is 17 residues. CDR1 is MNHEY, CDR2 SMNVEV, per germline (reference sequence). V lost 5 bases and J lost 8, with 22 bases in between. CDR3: CASSRPPGRAWDSPLHF. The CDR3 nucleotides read TGTGCCAGCAGTCGCCCCCCGGGAAGAGCTTGGGATTCACCCCTCCACTTT.

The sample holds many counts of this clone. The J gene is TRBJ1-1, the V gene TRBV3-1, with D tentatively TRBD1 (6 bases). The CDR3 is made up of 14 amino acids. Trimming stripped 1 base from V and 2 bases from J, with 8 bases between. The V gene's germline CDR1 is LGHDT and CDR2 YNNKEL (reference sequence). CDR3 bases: TGTGCCAGCAGCCAAGTTGGGGGCAACACTGAAGCTTTCTTT. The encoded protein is CASSQVGGNTEAFF.

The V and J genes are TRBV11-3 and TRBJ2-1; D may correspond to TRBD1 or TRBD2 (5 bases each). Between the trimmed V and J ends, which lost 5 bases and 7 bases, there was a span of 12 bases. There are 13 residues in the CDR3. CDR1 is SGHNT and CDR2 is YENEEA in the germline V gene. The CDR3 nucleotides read TGTGCCAGCAGCCCCCCAGGGAGAAATGAGCAGTTCTTC. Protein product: CASSPPGRNEQFF.

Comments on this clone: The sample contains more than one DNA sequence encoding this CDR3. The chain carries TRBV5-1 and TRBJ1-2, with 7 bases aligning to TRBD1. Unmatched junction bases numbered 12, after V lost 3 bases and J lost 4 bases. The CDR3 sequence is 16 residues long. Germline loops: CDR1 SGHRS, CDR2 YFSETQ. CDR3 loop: CASSSITGEGSYGYTF. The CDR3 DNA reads TGCGCCAGCAGCTCGATTACAGGGGAGGGCAGCTATGGCTACACCTTC.

In DNA form, the CDR3 reads TGTGCCAGCAGCCCCTTTGTGAGGGGAGATACGCAGTATTTT. It translates to CASSPFVRGDTQYF. J is TRBJ2-3 and V is TRBV11-2; D is perhaps TRBD1 or TRBD2 (5 bases each). Trimming cost V 5 bases and J 5 bases, with 14 bases left between them. Per germline, CDR1 SGHAT and CDR2 FQNNGV. The CDR3 consists of 14 residues.

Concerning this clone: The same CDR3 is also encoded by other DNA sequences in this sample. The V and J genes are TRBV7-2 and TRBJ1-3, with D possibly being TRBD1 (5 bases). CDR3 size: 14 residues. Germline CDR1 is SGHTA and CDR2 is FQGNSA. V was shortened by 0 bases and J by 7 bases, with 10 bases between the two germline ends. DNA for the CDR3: TGTGCCAGCAGCTTAGCTTCAGGGTCTAACACCATATATTTT. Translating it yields CASSLASGSNTIYF.

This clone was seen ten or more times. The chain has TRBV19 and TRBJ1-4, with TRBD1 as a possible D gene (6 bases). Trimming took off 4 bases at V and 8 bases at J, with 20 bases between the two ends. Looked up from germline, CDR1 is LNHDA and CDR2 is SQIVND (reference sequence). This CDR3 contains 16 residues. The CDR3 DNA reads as TGTGCCAGTAGTACGAGGGGGGCGCATATCTGGGAAAAACTGTTTTTT. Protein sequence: CASSTRGAHIWEKLFF.

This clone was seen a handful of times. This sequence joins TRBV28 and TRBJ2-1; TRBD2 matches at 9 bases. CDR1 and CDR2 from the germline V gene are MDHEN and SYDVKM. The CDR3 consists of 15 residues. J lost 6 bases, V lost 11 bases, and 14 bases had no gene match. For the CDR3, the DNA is TGTGCCTCCCGACTAGCGGTAGCCTGGGGCAATGAGCAGTTCTTC. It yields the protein CASRLAVAWGNEQFF.

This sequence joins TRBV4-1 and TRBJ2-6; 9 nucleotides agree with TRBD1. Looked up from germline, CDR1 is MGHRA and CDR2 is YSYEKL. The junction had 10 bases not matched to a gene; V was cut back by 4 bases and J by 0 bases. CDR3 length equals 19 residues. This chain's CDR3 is CASSLHRGLGDSGANVLTF. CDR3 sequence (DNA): TGCGCCAGCAGCCTCCACAGGGGGCTGGGTGACTCTGGGGCCAACGTCCTGACTTTC.

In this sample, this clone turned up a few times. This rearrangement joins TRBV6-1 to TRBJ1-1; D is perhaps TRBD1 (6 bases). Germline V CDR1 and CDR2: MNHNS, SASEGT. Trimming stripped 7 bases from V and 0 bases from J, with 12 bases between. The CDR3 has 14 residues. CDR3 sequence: CASTEDSVNTEAFF. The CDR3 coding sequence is TGTGCCAGCACAGAGGACAGCGTGAACACTGAAGCTTTCTTT.

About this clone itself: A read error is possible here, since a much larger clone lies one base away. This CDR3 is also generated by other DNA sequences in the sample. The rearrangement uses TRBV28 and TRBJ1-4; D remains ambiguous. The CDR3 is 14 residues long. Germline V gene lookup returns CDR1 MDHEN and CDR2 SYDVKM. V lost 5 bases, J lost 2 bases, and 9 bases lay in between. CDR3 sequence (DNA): TGTGCCAGCAGTCGCTCACAGACTAATGAAAAACTGTTTTTT. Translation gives CASSRSQTNEKLFF.

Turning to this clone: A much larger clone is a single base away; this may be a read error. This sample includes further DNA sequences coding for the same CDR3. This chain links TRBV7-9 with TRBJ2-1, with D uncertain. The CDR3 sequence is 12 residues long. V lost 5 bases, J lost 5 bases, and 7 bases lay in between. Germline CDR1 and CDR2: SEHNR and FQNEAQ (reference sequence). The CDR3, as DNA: TGTGCCAGCAGCCAGCGTAACAATGAGCAGTTCTTC. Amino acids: CASSQRNNEQFF.

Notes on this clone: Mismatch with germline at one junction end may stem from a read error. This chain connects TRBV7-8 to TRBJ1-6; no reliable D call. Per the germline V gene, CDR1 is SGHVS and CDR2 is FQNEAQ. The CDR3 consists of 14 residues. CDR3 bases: TGTGCCAGCAGTCCTTCGCGGATCGAATCACCACTCAACTTT. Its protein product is CASSPSRIESPLNF. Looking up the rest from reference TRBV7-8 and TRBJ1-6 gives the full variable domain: GAGVSQSPRYKVAKRGQDVALRCDPISGHVSLFWYQQALGQGPEFLTYFQNEAQLDKSGLPSDRFFAERPEGSVSTLKIQRTQQEDSAVYLCASSPSRIESPLNFGNGTRLTVT.

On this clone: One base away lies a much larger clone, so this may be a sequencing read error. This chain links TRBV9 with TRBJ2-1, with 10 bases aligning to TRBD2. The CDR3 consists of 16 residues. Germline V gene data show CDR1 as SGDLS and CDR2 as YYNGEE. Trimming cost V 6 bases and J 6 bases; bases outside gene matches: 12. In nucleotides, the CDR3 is TGTGCCAGCACCACCGCGGGGACTAGCGCTCTCAATGAGCAGTTCTTC. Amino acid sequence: CASTTAGTSALNEQFF.

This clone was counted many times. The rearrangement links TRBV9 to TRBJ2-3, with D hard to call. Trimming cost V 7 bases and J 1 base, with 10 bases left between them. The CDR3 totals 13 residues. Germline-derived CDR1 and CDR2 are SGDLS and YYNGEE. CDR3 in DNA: TGTGCCAGCTCCCCGTCGCGCACAGATACGCAGTATTTT. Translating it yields CASSPSRTDTQYF.

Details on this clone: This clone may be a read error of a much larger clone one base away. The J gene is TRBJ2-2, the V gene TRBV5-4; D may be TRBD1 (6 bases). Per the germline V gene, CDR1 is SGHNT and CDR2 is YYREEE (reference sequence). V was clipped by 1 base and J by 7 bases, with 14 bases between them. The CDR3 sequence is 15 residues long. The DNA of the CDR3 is TGTGCCAGCAGCTTGTGGGGGCATAAAGACGGGGAGCTGTTTTTT. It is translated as CASSLWGHKDGELFF.

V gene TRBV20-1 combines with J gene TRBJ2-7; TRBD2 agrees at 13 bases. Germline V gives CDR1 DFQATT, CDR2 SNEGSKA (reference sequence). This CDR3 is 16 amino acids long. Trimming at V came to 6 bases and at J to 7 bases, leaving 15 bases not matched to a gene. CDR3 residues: CSAPLTSGRAYEEQYF. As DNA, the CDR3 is TGCAGTGCGCCCCTTACTAGCGGGAGGGCCTATGAGGAGCAGTACTTC.